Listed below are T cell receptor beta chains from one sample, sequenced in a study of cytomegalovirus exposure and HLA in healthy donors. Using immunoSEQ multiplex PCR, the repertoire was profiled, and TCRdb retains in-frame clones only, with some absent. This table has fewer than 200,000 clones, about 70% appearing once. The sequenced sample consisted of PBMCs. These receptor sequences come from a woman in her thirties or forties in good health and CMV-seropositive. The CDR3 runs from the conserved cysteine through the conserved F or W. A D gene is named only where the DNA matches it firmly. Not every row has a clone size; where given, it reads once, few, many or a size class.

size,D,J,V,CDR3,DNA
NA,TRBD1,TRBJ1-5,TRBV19,CASSLGAGGSNQPQHF,TGTGCCAGTAGCCTAGGGGCAGGGGGAAGCAATCAGCCCCAGCATTTT
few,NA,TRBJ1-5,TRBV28,CASSSGTEGYQPQHF,TGTGCCAGCAGTTCCGGGACTGAGGGGTATCAGCCCCAGCATTTT
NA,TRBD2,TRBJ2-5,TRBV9,CASSVEDGIAGGVRETQYF,TGTGCCAGCAGCGTAGAGGACGGAATAGCGGGGGGCGTCCGCGAGACCCAGTACTTC
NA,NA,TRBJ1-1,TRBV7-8,CASSHSGEAGAFF,TGTGCCAGCAGCCATTCAGGGGAAGCAGGGGCTTTCTTT
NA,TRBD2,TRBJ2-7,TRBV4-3,CASSHRRVSGRGKNEQYF,TGCGCCAGCAGCCATCGAAGGGTAAGCGGGAGGGGTAAGAACGAGCAGTACTTC
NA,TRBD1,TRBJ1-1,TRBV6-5,CASSDRGGTEAFF,TGTGCCAGCAGTGACAGGGGAGGGACTGAAGCTTTCTTT
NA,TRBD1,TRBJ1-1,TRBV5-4,CASSSKSSGTGRVAFF,TGTGCCAGCAGCTCAAAATCCTCCGGGACAGGGAGGGTGGCTTTCTTT
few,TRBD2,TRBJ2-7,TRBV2,CASSSGTSSYEQYF,TGTGCCAGCAGCTCAGGGACTAGCTCCTACGAGCAGTACTTC
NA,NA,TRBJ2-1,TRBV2,CAVEKSYNEQFF,TGTGCCGTGGAGAAATCCTACAATGAGCAGTTCTTC
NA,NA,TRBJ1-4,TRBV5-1,CASSYRGEKLFF,TGCGCCAGCAGCTACCGGGGGGAAAAACTGTTTTTT
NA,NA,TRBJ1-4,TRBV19,CASTGRWNEKLFF,TGTGCCAGTACAGGGAGGTGGAATGAAAAACTGTTTTTT
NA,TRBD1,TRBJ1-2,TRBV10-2,CASSDRGRGYTF,TGCGCCAGCAGTGATAGGGGGCGGGGCTACACCTTC
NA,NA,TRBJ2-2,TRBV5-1,CASSLDGVSNTGELFF,TGCGCCAGCAGCTTGGATGGAGTCTCGAACACCGGGGAGCTGTTTTTT
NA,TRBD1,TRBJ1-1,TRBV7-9,CASSVTGEAFF,TGTGCCAGCAGCGTGACAGGGGAAGCTTTCTTT
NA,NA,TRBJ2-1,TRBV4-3,CASSRFVAAEQFF,TGCGCCAGCAGCCGCTTTGTAGCGGCAGAGCAGTTCTTC
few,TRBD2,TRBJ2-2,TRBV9,CASSVVAGNTGELFF,TGTGCCAGCAGCGTAGTAGCGGGAAACACCGGGGAGCTGTTTTTT
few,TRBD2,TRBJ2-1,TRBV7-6,CASSSQASGRAVDEQFF,TGTGCCAGCAGCTCCCAAGCGAGCGGGAGGGCCGTTGATGAGCAGTTCTTC
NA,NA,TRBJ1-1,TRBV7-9,CASSIGQSTEAFF,TGTGCCAGCAGCATCGGACAGAGCACTGAAGCTTTCTTT
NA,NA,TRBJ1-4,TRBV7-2,CASSRAAGTNEKLFF,TGTGCCAGCAGCCGCGCGGCAGGGACTAATGAAAAACTGTTTTTT
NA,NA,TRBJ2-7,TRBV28,CASSLTGRLYEQYF,TGTGCCAGCAGTTTAACAGGGCGACTGTACGAGCAGTACTTC
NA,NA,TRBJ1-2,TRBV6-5,CASSYGGQGGSYGYTF,TGTGCCAGCAGTTATGGCGGGCAGGGAGGGTCCTATGGCTACACCTTC
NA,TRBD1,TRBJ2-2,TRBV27,CASSFARGRGYTGELFF,TGTGCCAGCAGTTTCGCCAGGGGCAGGGGGTATACCGGGGAGCTGTTTTTT
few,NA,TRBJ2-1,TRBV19,CASSIDRGSYNEQFF,TGTGCCAGTAGTATAGACAGGGGCTCCTACAATGAGCAGTTCTTC
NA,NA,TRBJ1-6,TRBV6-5,CASSTTELNSPLHF,TGTGCCAGCAGTACAACAGAGCTCAATTCACCCCTCCACTTT
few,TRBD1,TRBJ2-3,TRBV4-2,CASSQDRQGAVTDTQYF,TGTGCCAGCAGCCAAGATAGACAGGGGGCCGTCACAGATACGCAGTATTTT
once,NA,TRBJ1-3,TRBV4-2,CASSQVVGAGNTIYF,TGTGCCAGCAGCCAAGTCGTGGGAGCTGGAAACACCATATATTTT
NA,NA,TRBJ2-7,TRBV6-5,CASSSPPTALYEQYF,TGTGCCAGCAGTTCCCCACCGACAGCACTCTACGAGCAGTACTTC
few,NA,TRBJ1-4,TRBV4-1,CASSQVVNSNEKLFF,TGCGCCAGCAGCCAAGTTGTCAACAGTAATGAAAAACTGTTTTTT